This T cell receptor (beta chain) originates from a study of cytomegalovirus exposure and HLA in healthy donors (TCRdb year 2017). Study-level background: An earlier analysis of several hundred of the donors reported approximately 270 Gb of sequence data and 117 million unique TCR beta sequences from 150 million to 200 million T cells. Approximately 330 gigabases of sequencing data and approximately 92 million unique TCR sequences made up an early release that covered nearly 650 HLA-typed donors. The genetic ancestry cluster associated with self-reported Caucasian donors included approximately 85% of the roughly 400 genotyped donors. The study aimed to test whether signatures of past pathogen exposure could be identified by cataloging public T cell receptors. The study profiled the T cell repertoires of 500 to 800 subjects by immunosequencing and related them to cytomegalovirus serostatus. In addition to the first cohort of roughly 700 subjects, a separate validation cohort of around 110 different subjects was used. The study combined high-throughput TCR immunosequencing, statistical association of individual TCRs with disease status, and machine learning to predict cytomegalovirus infection status. A later analysis re-examined previously published TCR beta repertoires from more than 600 donors and added high-resolution HLA genotyping to investigate patterns of TCR occurrence. Rather than using new phenotypic data, the later analysis identified candidate immune exposures from TCR beta sequences and from how often those sequences occurred across donors. An earlier analysis of 587 of the donors applied high-throughput TCR beta sequencing to assess whether each TCR beta V gene segment acted as functional or pseudogenic. Alongside the repertoire data, information on donor age, sex, ethnicity and CMV serostatus was compiled. A later genetic analysis used genome-wide SNP genotypes for about 65% of the 666 donors, treating that subset as a discovery cohort. Every discovery cohort repertoire had been produced on one sequencing platform. HLA typing covered class I and class II loci at four-digit resolution. The number of typed donors differed by locus: about 620-630 for A, B, C, DRB1 and DQB1; some 500 for DQA1; around 580 for DPA1; and roughly 450 for DPB1. About five DR-DQ haplotypes were handled as single units for association and clustering, since linkage in the cohort was strong. Among some 400 genotyped donors of the cohort, an average of 235,054 unique TCR beta nucleotide sequences were sequenced per donor, around 18% of them non-productive.

To prepare the library, the immunoSEQ multiplex PCR assay was applied. For the multiplex PCR, a mixture combining 60 forward primers for TCR Vbeta segments and 13 reverse primers for TCR Jbeta segments was used. A multiplex PCR assay on genomic DNA amplified the CDR3 region of rearranged TCR beta genes. The Illumina HiSeq System was used to sequence the amplified TCR beta libraries as 87-base-pair reads. On the study's bioinformatics: Across the 670 or so repertoires, a later analysis counted 75 million to 90 million unique TCR beta chains, some 11 million of which were shared by at least two donors. A nearest-neighbor algorithm error-corrected the raw reads and collapsed the reads into unique sequences, merging closely related sequences to remove PCR and sequencing errors. CDR3 sequences were aligned to IMGT reference sequences to assign V, D and J gene segments. For a sequence to be retained, a match of at least six nucleotides to both a V gene segment and a J gene segment was required. Rearrangements were classified as productive when the CDR3 lacked stop codons and remained in frame with V and J, and all other rearrangements were classified as non-productive. Following IMGT convention, CDR3 was defined as the stretch from the second conserved V-encoded cysteine up to the conserved J-encoded phenylalanine. The earlier analysis of 587 of the donors excluded sequences that lacked an unambiguous match to a single V gene segment. An earlier analysis of a few hundred of the donors called V segments functional above 56.7% productive rearrangements and segregating when the between-donor standard deviation exceeded 5%. To diagnose cytomegalovirus status from the catalog of TCR beta chain sequences, a statistical classification framework was built. V and J gene assignment, in a later analysis, came from comparing TCR nucleotide sequences with IMGT/GENE-DB human TR gene sequences. A later analysis assigned CDR3 sequences and most-parsimonious VDJ recombination scenarios with the TCRdist pipeline. In a later analysis, each TCR beta chain was defined by its CDR3 amino acid sequence together with its V-gene family, and reads without a unique V-gene family were excluded. To address suspected cross-contamination and a sequencing artifact, a later analysis removed 450 to 700 highly shared, low-generation-probability nucleotide sequences. A later analysis calculated a clonal expansion index for each public chain from normalized within-repertoire ranks of inferred template counts. In a later analysis, generation probabilities were computed with a VDJ recombination model fitted to out-of-frame rearrangements, and the resulting probabilities were checked against IGoR. A later analysis scored TCR-TCR, TCR-HLA and TCR-CMV co-occurrence with hypergeometric tests, applying a repertoire-size bias correction to TCR pairs. A later analysis estimated false discovery rates by permuting HLA or CMV assignments 20 times. In a later analysis, co-occurring TCRs were grouped with DBSCAN, and TCRdist sequence similarity was added when clustering was performed within HLA-allele-positive subsets. Repertoires with fewer than 30,000 or more than 120,000 public chains were left out of co-occurrence clustering, as were about five repertoires with anomalous nucleotide sharing. Imported from immuneACCESS, the table was reduced by TCRdb to in-frame sequences with V and J called. These copies leave out some clones; in studies compared against another copy, an unresolved V gene accounts for under half, and the cause of the remainder is not known. The D gene and trimming were derived from the DNA, and the V and J assignments and clone size from that table. A total of some 160,000 clones appear in this sample, around 77% of them only once. Jointly, the top ten make up 1.5% to 2% of the sample.

Paper-wide results and their limitations: Immune exposure information for the cohort was limited to CMV serostatus. Across donors, most TCR sequences were observed very rarely, whereas some public TCRs were present in many individuals. Because the 87-base-pair reads could not distinguish some IMGT-functional V segments, including TRBV6-2 and TRBV6-3, those segments were excluded. A group of highly shared sequence variants was considered likely to be a technical artifact of the sequencing pipeline. Broadly in line with IMGT annotations, most TCR beta V segments showed up in productive rearrangements about 87% or about 30% of the time in an earlier analysis of under 700 of the donors. This cohort had only TCR beta chains sequenced, and the lack of alpha or paired-chain data limited which features could be detected. Specific HLA alleles were associated with 15,000 to 20,000 TCR beta sequences at a false discovery rate of 0.05 in a later analysis. When HLA alleles, especially DR and DQ, strongly co-occurred, TCR associations were difficult to assign to individual alleles. Linkage disequilibrium might explain the correlated functional status among segregating V segments, but an unknown experimental factor could not be ruled out. In a later analysis, HLA-associated TCR beta chains were found to be more clonally expanded and to have lower generation probabilities than equally common non-associated chains. A further reported finding was that TCR beta sequences accurately predicted the HLA-A and HLA-B alleles for most subjects in the first cohort. A later analysis found that most CMV-associated TCR beta chains appeared HLA-restricted, with HLA associations seemingly driven largely by CMV exposure. The study gave a list of around 170 TCR beta chains associated with cytomegalovirus. According to a later genetic analysis, donors in an Asian-associated ancestry cluster had fewer N-insertions in productive TCRs than the approximately 650-donor mean. A later genetic analysis associated a missense DCLRE1C variant with V-gene and J-gene trimming of TCR beta chains, and an independent cohort replicated the association. According to the authors, the approach could potentially be generalized to other disease states and immunological phenotypes. The earlier analysis of around 600 of the donors excluded fewer than 20 rarely observed V segments, including chromosome 9 orphons, because counts were too low. According to a later analysis, parvovirus B19, influenza, CMV and Epstein-Barr virus appeared linked to several top co-occurrence clusters. Cytomegalovirus status was reported to be diagnosed by the classifier with high specificity and sensitivity in both the original and validation cohorts. In a later analysis, the rate of TCR association differed among HLA loci, with DRB1 alleles having the most associated TCRs and HLA-C alleles having the fewest. Presence/absence analyses assumed roughly uniform sequencing depth across donors, an assumption that may not hold. Because HLA typing was missing for some donors at each locus, association tests included only the typed subset. In vitro tests confirmed that a few of the cytomegalovirus-associated TCR beta chains recognize cytomegalovirus antigens.

Turning to this clone: No antigen is known for it. There are no base qualities to consult, and no much larger clone falls within one base.

The cohort comprised some 700 healthy bone marrow donors. At the time of sampling, every cohort member was nominally healthy, though immune exposures that went unrecorded were likely present. The donor was CMV seronegative and belonged to the group of around 400 seronegative cohort members. Each donor provided a peripheral blood sample, and peripheral blood mononuclear cells were used for TCR beta sequencing. The Qiagen DNeasy Blood Extraction Kit was used to extract genomic DNA from the blood cell samples. From the cysteine up to the phenylalanine, the CDR3 has a length of 16 residues. Only the CDR3 region is kept as DNA, spanning 48 bases read in frame from base 1. CDR1 and CDR2, per the germline V gene (reference sequence), are GTSNPN and SVGIG. V and J are trimmed by 1 base and 0 bases, and the gene matches miss 5 bases of the junction.

In this chain, TRBV30 is recombined with TRBJ1-3, and 8 junctional nucleotides match TRBD1. The specimen sequenced was PBMCs. The clonotype was recovered from a woman under 40 in good health and CMV-seronegative. CDR3 protein: CAWSGSGGLSGNTIYF. Here is the DNA: TGTGCCTGGAGTGGATCAGGGGGCCTCTCTGGAAACACCATATATTTT.